These 30 T cell receptor beta chains originate from one sample sequenced in a study of T cell repertoires in cytomegalovirus infection. Each CDR3 protein is one row after TCRdb ran MiXCR on the reads. The sample lists about 260,000 distinct CDR3 sequences; roughly 15% were seen once. The sequencing sample was made of PBMCs. The receptor set was obtained from a human donor in good health (CMV status not recorded). Some clones in this sample may be carry-over from other donors' samples.

This clonotype has a count of ten or more. The V gene is TRBV7-6, the J gene TRBJ2-1, with D hard to call. The CDR3 totals 13 residues. Trimming removed 1 base at V and 4 bases at J, with 5 bases between. CDR1 and CDR2 (germline): SGHVS, FNYEAQ. The CDR3 DNA reads TGTGCCAGCAGCTTAGGGCAGTACAATGAGCAGTTCTTC. It yields the protein CASSLGQYNEQFF.

The chain is built from TRBV28 and TRBJ2-7; 7 nucleotides align to TRBD2. The CDR3 has 15 residues. The V gene's germline CDR1 is MDHEN and CDR2 SYDVKM. V shed 6 bases and J 2 bases; nucleotides not matched to a gene: 10. CDR3 protein: CASRSPRGVTYEQYF. CDR3 nucleotides: TGTGCCAGCAGGAGCCCCCGGGGGGTAACCTACGAGCAGTACTTC.

This chain uses TRBV19 with TRBJ1-2; the D gene is possibly TRBD1 (6 bases). Trimming left V 5 bases short and J 4 bases short, with 14 bases between. Germline values: CDR1 LNHDA, CDR2 SQIVND (reference sequence). CDR3 length equals 14 residues. For the CDR3, the DNA is TGTGCCAGTAGTCGGGACATCGCACCCTATGGCTACACCTTC. Translation: CASSRDIAPYGYTF.

This clonotype has a handful of counts. The chain couples TRBV19 to TRBJ2-3; D is unclear. V lost 5 bases, J lost 3 bases, and 21 bases lay in between. Germline V gene lookup returns CDR1 LNHDA and CDR2 SQIVND (reference sequence). This CDR3 contains 17 residues. In DNA form, the CDR3 reads TGTGCCAGTAGTTCCCAAGGAGCCGTCGTGGGGACAGATACGCAGTATTTT. This gives the protein CASSSQGAVVGTDTQYF. Based on the CDR3 plus reference TRBV19 and TRBJ2-3, the full variable domain is DGGITQSPKYLFRKEGQNVTLSCEQNLNHDAMYWYRQDPGQGLRLIYYSQIVNDFQKGDIAEGYSVSREKKESFPLTVTSAQKNPTAFYLCASSSQGAVVGTDTQYFGPGTRLTVL.

This clonotype was seen a handful of times. The DNA of the CDR3 is TGTGCCAGCAGTTCGTCGACAGCGCACTATGGCTACACCTTC. Protein: CASSSSTAHYGYTF. The gene calls are TRBV27 and TRBJ1-2; D might be TRBD1 (5 bases). Germline V gene data show CDR1 as MNHEY and CDR2 as SMNVEV (reference sequence). This CDR3 comprises 14 residues. The V gene lost 4 bases and the J gene lost 3 bases, with 12 bases spanning the gap.

V is TRBV20-1 and J is TRBJ1-4, with 10 bases aligning to TRBD1. The ends lost 4 bases at V and 1 base at J; junction bases unmatched: 3. Germline V gene sequence: CDR1 DFQATT, CDR2 SNEGSKA (reference sequence). The CDR3 runs 15 residues. The CDR3 nucleotides read TGCAGTGCTACGAGGACAGGGGGAACTAATGAAAAACTGTTTTTT. Translation: CSATRTGGTNEKLFF.

This clonotype showed up many times. The V gene is TRBV7-2, the J gene TRBJ2-7; tentatively, D is TRBD1 (6 bases). CDR3 length equals 14 residues. Per the germline V gene, CDR1 is SGHTA and CDR2 is FQGNSA. Trimming removed 4 bases from V and 1 base from J, with 11 bases in between. The CDR3 DNA reads as TGTGCCAGCAGCTCTAGGACAGATTCCTACGAGCAGTACTTC. Translated: CASSSRTDSYEQYF.

This clonotype was seen ten or more times. The rearrangement uses TRBV7-2 and TRBJ2-7; 8 bases agree with TRBD2. This CDR3 is built from 16 residues. Germline V gene sequence: CDR1 SGHTA, CDR2 FQGNSA. V shed 4 bases, J shed 2 bases, and the junction held 10 bases outside the gene matches. The CDR3 nucleotides are TGTGCCAGCAGCTCGATTAGCGGGATAATCGCCTACGAGCAGTACTTC. It encodes CASSSISGIIAYEQYF.

This clonotype was found a few times. The V call is TRBV20-1, the J call TRBJ2-3; 11 bases are shared with TRBD1. This CDR3 is built from 14 residues. Germline assignment: CDR1 DFQATT and CDR2 SNEGSKA (reference sequence). V dropped 7 bases and J dropped 4; count of bases not matched to a gene: 7. CDR3 residues: CSVPDRGRPDTQYF. CDR3 nucleotide sequence: TGCAGTGTCCCGGACAGGGGGCGGCCAGATACGCAGTATTTT.

This clonotype was seen ten or more times. V usage is TRBV28 and J usage is TRBJ1-2; D not certain. The CDR3 is 14 amino acids. V lost 4 bases and J 14 bases, leaving 23 bases between the germline ends. Per the germline V gene, CDR1 is MDHEN and CDR2 is SYDVKM. The DNA of the CDR3 is TGTGCCAGCAGTTCCCACCGGGTCTTAACGGATAGTACCTTC. This codes for CASSSHRVLTDSTF.

Only a few counts were recorded for this clonotype. The rearrangement links TRBV25-1 to TRBJ1-1, with D hard to call. The length of the CDR3 is 13 residues. Germline CDR1 and CDR2: MGHDK and SYGVNS. Trimming removed 1 base at V and 4 bases at J, with 7 bases between. The CDR3: CASSESWGTEAFF. CDR3 nucleotide sequence: TGTGCCAGCAGTGAATCATGGGGCACTGAAGCTTTCTTT.

The J gene is TRBJ1-1, the V gene TRBV11-2; a possible D gene is TRBD1 (5 bases). Germline V gene data show CDR1 as SGHAT and CDR2 as FQNNGV. Trimming took 2 bases from V and 5 from J, leaving 9 bases between them. The CDR3 contains 13 residues. Here the CDR3 reads CASSLTAGTEAFF. Written as DNA, the CDR3 is TGTGCCAGCAGCTTAACCGCAGGGACTGAAGCTTTCTTT.

This clonotype was recorded a few times. The chain couples TRBV18 to TRBJ2-5; no firm D call. Trimming removed 8 bases from V and 4 bases from J, with 17 bases in between. Germline loops: CDR1 KGHSH, CDR2 LQKENI. The CDR3 runs to 14 residues. CDR3 amino acids: CASAREDPGETQYF. CDR3 nucleotides: TGTGCCAGCGCACGAGAGGATCCGGGAGAGACCCAGTACTTC.

Turning to this clonotype: A much larger clone sits a single nucleotide away, making a read error possible. The chain is built from TRBV28 and TRBJ2-1; D not resolved. This CDR3 is 12 amino acids long. The germline V gene encodes CDR1 MDHEN and CDR2 SYDVKM. The ends were cut back, 8 bases at V and 9 bases at J, with 14 bases in the middle. The CDR3: CASRAPVGEQFF. The CDR3 nucleotides read TGTGCCAGCCGGGCCCCAGTGGGTGAGCAGTTCTTC.

The rearrangement uses TRBV19 and TRBJ2-7; D unclear. Looked up from germline, CDR1 is LNHDA and CDR2 is SQIVND (reference sequence). V shed 0 bases and J shed 3 bases, with 6 bases lying between them. The CDR3 loop spans 13 amino acids. The CDR3 DNA sequence: TGTGCCAGTAGTATAGAAAACAGCTACGAGCAGTACTTC. This codes for CASSIENSYEQYF.

The chain carries TRBV6-5 and TRBJ2-7; 7 bases agree with TRBD1. CDR1 is MNHEY and CDR2 is SVGAGI in the germline V gene. There are 14 residues in the CDR3. After removal of 7 bases from V and 3 bases from J, the junction contained 9 bases not matched to a gene. The CDR3, as DNA: TGTGCCAGCACCAAAACCCGGACAGGCTACGAGCAGTACTTC. Its translation: CASTKTRTGYEQYF.

This clonotype was picked up many times. This sequence joins TRBV7-2 and TRBJ2-3, with D unresolved. The V gene lost 0 bases and the J gene lost 4 bases, with 14 bases spanning the gap. Germline CDR1 and CDR2: SGHTA and FQGNSA. This CDR3 contains 16 residues. The CDR3 sequence is CASSLADPHRADTQYF. The CDR3 coding sequence is TGTGCCAGCAGCTTAGCGGATCCCCACCGGGCAGATACGCAGTATTTT.

The table lists this clonotype with a few counts. The V and J genes are TRBV12-3 or TRBV12-4 and TRBJ1-5; no definite D call. The ends were cut back, 4 bases at V and 0 bases at J, with 13 bases in the middle. This CDR3 is built from 16 residues. CDR3 amino acids: CASSWDDPYSNQPQHF. CDR3 nucleotide sequence: TGTGCCAGCAGTTGGGATGACCCTTATAGCAATCAGCCCCAGCATTTT.

In its sample, this clonotype was seen many times. V and J are TRBV7-2 and TRBJ2-7; D is uncertain. V was trimmed by 0 bases and J by 2 bases, leaving 8 bases between them. The CDR3 sequence is 14 residues long. Germline assignment: CDR1 SGHTA and CDR2 FQGNSA. CDR3 coding DNA: TGTGCCAGCAGCTTAGCAGTGGGGACCTACGAGCAGTACTTC. Protein: CASSLAVGTYEQYF.

In its sample, this clonotype was seen many times. The chain couples TRBV4-1 to TRBJ2-4; tentative D call: TRBD2 (6 bases). V dropped 0 bases and J dropped 6 bases, with 15 bases sitting between them. The CDR3 consists of 16 residues. Per germline, CDR1 MGHRA and CDR2 YSYEKL. CDR3 nucleotides: TGCGCCAGCAGCCAAGATGGTTCGGCGGGGACAAACATTCAGTACTTC. Protein: CASSQDGSAGTNIQYF.

Of note for this clonotype: This may come from a read error, since a much larger clone is one base off. The chain couples TRBV7-2 to TRBJ2-1; D is perhaps TRBD1 (5 bases). This CDR3 has 12 amino acids. Trimming stripped 6 bases from V and 10 bases from J, with 13 bases between. Germline V CDR1 and CDR2: SGHTA, FQGNSA. The CDR3 DNA reads TGTACCAGCAGTTCAGGGCCAGGGGAGCAGTTCTTC. It encodes CTSSSGPGEQFF.

This clonotype occurred a few times. Here the CDR3 DNA reads TGTGCCAGCAGAGAGGGGGGGACAGCTAACTATGGCTACACCTTC. Encoded protein: CASREGGTANYGYTF. The V call is TRBV7-9, the J call TRBJ1-2, with 7 bases fitting TRBD1. Germline lookup yields CDR1 SEHNR and CDR2 FQNEAQ (reference sequence). This CDR3 region has 15 residues. V shed 6 bases and J 0 bases; nucleotides not matched to a gene: 7.

At least ten counts were recorded for this clonotype. The chain links TRBV28 to TRBJ2-2; tentatively, D is TRBD1 (5 bases). Trimming stripped 2 bases from V and 2 bases from J, with 6 bases between. This CDR3 spans 14 amino acids. Looked up from germline, CDR1 is MDHEN and CDR2 is SYDVKM. The CDR3 DNA follows: TGTGCCAGCAGTTTAGGACATAACACCGGGGAGCTGTTTTTT. Its translation: CASSLGHNTGELFF.

V gene TRBV28 combines with J gene TRBJ2-7; TRBD1 might be the D (6 bases). The ends were cut back, 6 bases at V and 3 bases at J, with 18 bases in the middle. The germline V gene encodes CDR1 MDHEN and CDR2 SYDVKM. The CDR3 length is 15 residues. This CDR3 is CASRQQGLSVYEQYF. The CDR3 coding sequence is TGTGCCAGCAGGCAACAGGGCCTATCAGTCTACGAGCAGTACTTC.

This clonotype has a count of ten or more. The rearrangement joins TRBV7-8 to TRBJ1-3; D not resolved. CDR1 is SGHVS, CDR2 FQNEAQ, per germline. Trimming took off 1 base at V and 3 bases at J, with 7 bases between the two ends. CDR3 length equals 14 residues. The CDR3 spells CASSLVTDGNTIYF. The CDR3 region has the DNA TGTGCCAGCAGCTTAGTGACCGATGGAAACACCATATATTTT.

This clonotype was seen repeatedly, ten times or more. The rearrangement uses TRBV7-2 and TRBJ2-1; D is undetermined. The CDR3 sequence is 13 residues long. V was clipped by 3 bases and J by 9 bases, with 12 bases between them. The germline V gene has CDR1 SGHTA and CDR2 FQGNSA. CDR3 residues: CASSLRRAVEQFF. The CDR3 DNA reads as TGTGCCAGCAGCTTGAGAAGGGCGGTTGAGCAGTTCTTC.

This clonotype was observed many times. The chain has TRBV6-5 and TRBJ2-7, with TRBD2 matching over 13 bases. V was clipped by 4 bases and J by 6 bases; unmatched bases: 9. CDR3 length: 16 amino acids. Germline V gene sequence: CDR1 MNHEY, CDR2 SVGAGI. The CDR3 is CASSFSGLAGVREQYF. DNA of the CDR3: TGTGCCAGCAGTTTCTCCGGACTAGCGGGAGTACGCGAGCAGTACTTC.

The genes are TRBV15 and TRBJ2-5; D is unclear. Trimming took off 4 bases at V and 5 bases at J, with 17 bases between the two ends. CDR3 size: 15 residues. Germline V gives CDR1 LNHNV, CDR2 YYDKDF (reference sequence). The CDR3 protein is CATSTSRAVGETQYF. The CDR3 DNA follows: TGTGCCACCAGCACCTCTCGGGCAGTCGGGGAGACCCAGTACTTC.

This clonotype was observed at least ten times. This chain connects TRBV7-9 to TRBJ2-7; 10 positions match TRBD2. The germline CDR1 and CDR2 sequences are SEHNR and FQNEAQ (reference sequence). Trimming cost V 1 base and J 7 bases; bases outside gene matches: 16. The CDR3 is 18 amino acids. The CDR3 region has the DNA TGTGCCAGCAGCTTAGACGGGGGGGGGCTAGCGGGAGTCGAGGAGCAGTACTTC. Its protein is CASSLDGGGLAGVEEQYF.

The V gene is TRBV5-5, the J gene TRBJ2-5; 7 nucleotides match TRBD1. From germline, CDR1 is SGHKS and CDR2 YYEKEE (reference sequence). Trimming removed 5 bases from V and 1 base from J; junction bases left unmatched: 11. The CDR3 has 16 residues. CDR3 amino acids: CASRDSGTAIQETQYF. As DNA, the CDR3 is TGTGCCAGCAGGGACTCCGGGACAGCCATCCAAGAGACCCAGTACTTC.